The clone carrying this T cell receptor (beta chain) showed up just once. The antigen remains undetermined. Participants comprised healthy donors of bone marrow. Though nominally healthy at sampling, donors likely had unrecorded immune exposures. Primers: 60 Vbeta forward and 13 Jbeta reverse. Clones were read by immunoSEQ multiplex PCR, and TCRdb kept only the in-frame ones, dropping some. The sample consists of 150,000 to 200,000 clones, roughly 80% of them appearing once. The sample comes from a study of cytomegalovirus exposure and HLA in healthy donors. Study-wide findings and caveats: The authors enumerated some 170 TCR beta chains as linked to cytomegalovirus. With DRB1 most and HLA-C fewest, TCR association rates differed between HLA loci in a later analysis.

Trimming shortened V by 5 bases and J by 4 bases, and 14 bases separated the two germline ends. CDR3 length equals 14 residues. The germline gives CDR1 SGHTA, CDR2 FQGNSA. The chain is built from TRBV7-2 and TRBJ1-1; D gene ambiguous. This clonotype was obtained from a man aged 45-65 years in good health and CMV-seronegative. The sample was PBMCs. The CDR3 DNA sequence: TGTGCCAGCAGCCAGACAAGAGGGTCCACTGAAGCTTTCTTT. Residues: CASSQTRGSTEAFF.